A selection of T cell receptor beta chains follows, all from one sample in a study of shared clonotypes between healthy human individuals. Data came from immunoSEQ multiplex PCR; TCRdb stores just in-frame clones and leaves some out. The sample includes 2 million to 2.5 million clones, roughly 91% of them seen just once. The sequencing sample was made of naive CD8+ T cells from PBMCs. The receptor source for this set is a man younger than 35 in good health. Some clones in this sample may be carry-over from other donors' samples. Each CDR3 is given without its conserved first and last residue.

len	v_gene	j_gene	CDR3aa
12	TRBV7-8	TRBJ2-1	ASSLEYGGSEQF
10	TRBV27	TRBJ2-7	ASSGGSYEQY
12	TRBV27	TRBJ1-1	ASGPSSANTEAF
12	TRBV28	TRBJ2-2	ASSSLTGAGELF
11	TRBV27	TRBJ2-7	ASSLSTGDEQY
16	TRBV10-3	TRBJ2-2	AIRGPGLAGPNTGELF
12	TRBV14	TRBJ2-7	ASSQRRFGYEQY
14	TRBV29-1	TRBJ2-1	SAPGLAGGPSYEQF
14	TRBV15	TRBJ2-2	ATSSGKFSGSWGLF
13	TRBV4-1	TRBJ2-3	ASSQERGSTDTQY